Following are 30 T cell receptor beta chains from one sample sequenced in a study of T-cell reconstitution after alpha-beta-depleted transplantation in children. The library targeted TCRbeta and was prepared with unique molecular identifiers. TCRdb independently ran MiXCR on the PCR reads; one entry per CDR3 protein. The sample contains thousands of distinct CDR3 sequences, approximately 9.6% of which appear only once. The specimen comprised PBMCs, mostly from graft donor cells, sampled 180 days after TCRalphabeta/CD19-depleted stem cell transplant. These receptors all come from a male patient between 2 and 9 years old who had a stem cell transplant for acute lymphoblastic leukemia, so the T cells may come from the graft donor.

This clonotype was observed many times. V gene TRBV7-9 combines with J gene TRBJ1-5; 8 nucleotides line up with TRBD1. The CDR3 runs to 13 residues. The germline CDR1 and CDR2 sequences are SEHNR and FQNEAQ (reference sequence). Trimming at V came to 4 bases and at J to 4 bases, leaving 0 bases not matched to a gene. CDR3 DNA: TGTGCCAGCAGCTACAGGGGGAATCAGCCCCAGCATTTT. It specifies CASSYRGNQPQHF.

At least ten counts were recorded for this clonotype. The V gene is TRBV6-1, the J gene TRBJ2-2; the D gene is possibly TRBD1 (6 bases). V lost 6 bases, J lost 0 bases, and 17 bases lay in between. CDR1 and CDR2 from the germline V gene are MNHNS and SASEGT. The CDR3 runs 17 residues. The CDR3 bases are TGTGCCAGCAGCTTTTCCCCCCGGGACACGAACACCGGGGAGCTGTTTTTT. Translation: CASSFSPRDTNTGELFF.

Ten or more counts support this clonotype. The gene calls are TRBV7-9 and TRBJ2-7; D may be TRBD1 (6 bases). The CDR3 is 13 residues long. The germline V gene encodes CDR1 SEHNR and CDR2 FQNEAQ (reference sequence). V lost 6 bases and J 2 bases, leaving 11 bases between the germline ends. The CDR3 is CASRSRTAYEQYF. CDR3 nucleotides: TGTGCCAGCAGATCCAGGACAGCCTACGAGCAGTACTTC. The full variable domain, completed using reference TRBV7-9 and TRBJ2-7, is DTGVSQNPRHKITKRGQNVTFRCDPISEHNRLYWYRQTLGQGPEFLTYFQNEAQLEKSRLLSDRFSAERPKGSFSTLEIQRTEQGDSAMYLCASRSRTAYEQYFGPGTRLTVT.

This clonotype was seen repeatedly, ten times or more. The rearrangement joins TRBV5-5 to TRBJ2-3, with a weak D call TRBD2 (5 bases). The CDR3 is 11 amino acids. V dropped 7 bases and J dropped 8 bases, with 11 bases sitting between them. Germline V gene sequence: CDR1 SGHKS, CDR2 YYEKEE (reference sequence). The CDR3 loop is CASSVGGTQYF. The CDR3 DNA reads as TGTGCCAGCTCGGTCGGAGGTACGCAGTATTTT.

This clonotype occurred many times. The chain couples TRBV10-3 to TRBJ2-3; D might be TRBD1 or TRBD2, each matching 6 bases. V was trimmed by 10 bases and J by 2 bases, leaving 19 bases between them. Germline V gene sequence: CDR1 ENHRY, CDR2 SYGVKD. The CDR3 consists of 15 residues. The CDR3 loop is CATRGGQPHTDTQYF. The DNA of the CDR3 is TGTGCCACTAGGGGAGGACAGCCGCACACAGATACGCAGTATTTT.

The gene calls are TRBV20-1 and TRBJ2-1, with 10 bases lining up with TRBD1. Germline V gene lookup returns CDR1 DFQATT and CDR2 SNEGSKA (reference sequence). Trimming took 6 bases from V and 3 from J; bases not matched to a gene: 8. CDR3 length: 15 residues. This CDR3 is CSATKTGGRYNEQFF. The CDR3 DNA reads TGCAGTGCCACCAAGACAGGGGGCCGCTACAATGAGCAGTTCTTC.

This clonotype qualifies as large (0.1 to 1%). This chain links TRBV20-1 with TRBJ2-1; TRBD2 matches 7 bases. The ends lost 0 bases at V and 8 bases at J; junction bases unmatched: 13. The V gene's germline CDR1 is DFQATT and CDR2 SNEGSKA (reference sequence). The CDR3 loop spans 16 amino acids. Here the CDR3 DNA reads TGCAGTGCTAGAGATTCTAGACTAGCATCGTTCGATGAGCAGTTCTTC. It yields the protein CSARDSRLASFDEQFF.

This clonotype was seen repeatedly, ten times or more. The chain couples TRBV25-1 to TRBJ2-5, with 7 positions matching TRBD2. Germline assignment: CDR1 MGHDK and CDR2 SYGVNS. The V segment lost 6 bases and the J segment 5 bases; nucleotides outside the gene matches: 6. This CDR3 contains 13 residues. In DNA form, the CDR3 reads TGTGCCAGCAGCTGGGAGGGGATCGAGACCCAGTACTTC. As protein: CASSWEGIETQYF.

Many counts were recorded for this clonotype. The rearrangement uses TRBV7-9 and TRBJ1-1; D gene unclear. V was clipped by 2 bases and J by 0 bases, with 10 bases between them. CDR1 and CDR2 (germline): SEHNR, FQNEAQ (reference sequence). The CDR3 extends over 15 amino acids. The CDR3 nucleotides read TGTGCCAGCAGCTTATCTTCGCCTATGAACACTGAAGCTTTCTTT. Translated, it gives CASSLSSPMNTEAFF.

This clonotype was seen many times. The chain combines TRBV5-6 with TRBJ1-5; 10 nucleotides align to TRBD1. CDR1 is SGHDT, CDR2 YYEEEE, per germline. V shed 3 bases, J shed 2 bases, and the junction held 2 bases outside the gene matches. The CDR3 loop spans 15 amino acids. CDR3 region: CASSWGTGGNQPQHF. The DNA for the CDR3 is TGTGCCAGCAGCTGGGGGACAGGGGGCAATCAGCCCCAGCATTTT.

This clonotype was seen ten or more times. CDR3 sequence: CSANGQGLSQHF. The DNA of the CDR3 is TGCAGTGCAAACGGACAGGGTTTGTCCCAGCATTTT. The chain carries TRBV20-1 and TRBJ1-5; TRBD1 aligns across 8 bases. The CDR3 totals 12 residues. CDR1 is DFQATT and CDR2 is SNEGSKA in the germline V gene (reference sequence). V lost 6 bases and J lost 11; bases outside the gene matches: 9.

This clonotype was seen ten or more times. The V gene is TRBV18, the J gene TRBJ2-7; TRBD2 might be the D (6 bases). Germline V gene data show CDR1 as KGHSH and CDR2 as LQKENI. V was clipped by 3 bases and J by 1 base, with 13 bases between them. This CDR3 region has 15 residues. CDR3 DNA sequence: TGTGCCAGCTCACCGGATACGGGGAGGTCCTACGAGCAGTACTTC. It encodes CASSPDTGRSYEQYF.

This clonotype came up many times. The rearrangement links TRBV12-3 or TRBV12-4 to TRBJ1-2, with 8 bases aligning to TRBD1. The CDR3 totals 13 residues. V dropped 6 bases and J dropped 8; count of bases not matched to a gene: 8. This CDR3 is CASSYQGAPGYTF. CDR3 in DNA: TGTGCCAGCAGCTATCAGGGGGCGCCCGGCTACACCTTC.

This clonotype was observed many times. V usage is TRBV28 and J usage is TRBJ2-5, with D unclear. The length of the CDR3 is 14 residues. V was clipped by 3 bases and J by 2 bases, with 10 bases between them. From germline, CDR1 is MDHEN and CDR2 SYDVKM. CDR3 DNA: TGTGCCAGCAGTTTGCCTAGACCGCAAGAGACCCAGTACTTC. Protein: CASSLPRPQETQYF.

At least ten counts were recorded for this clonotype. V usage is TRBV20-1 and J usage is TRBJ2-7; D not resolved. Trimming removed 1 base from V and 4 bases from J, with 17 bases in between. Germline lookup yields CDR1 DFQATT and CDR2 SNEGSKA (reference sequence). The CDR3 loop spans 15 amino acids. The CDR3 DNA reads as TGCAGTGCTAGAGGGATCGACGACGGAGTATACGAGCAGTACTTC. This gives the protein CSARGIDDGVYEQYF.

This clonotype was counted ten times or more. J is TRBJ1-1 and V is TRBV10-3; the D gene is possibly TRBD1 (5 bases). CDR3 length equals 17 residues. Germline CDR1 is ENHRY and CDR2 is SYGVKD. Trimming left V 0 bases short and J 0 bases short, with 14 bases between. For the CDR3, the DNA is TGTGCCATCAGTGAGTCGGCGGGGACTTACATGAACACTGAAGCTTTCTTT. Encoded protein: CAISESAGTYMNTEAFF.

This clonotype has a count of ten or more. The rearrangement uses TRBV7-9 and TRBJ2-1, with D perhaps given as TRBD1 or TRBD2 (6 bases each). Deletions cut 7 bases from V and 9 bases from J, with 31 bases between. CDR1 is SEHNR and CDR2 is FQNEAQ in the germline V gene (reference sequence). The CDR3 runs to 18 residues. CDR3 DNA: TGTGCCAGCACCCAAAGGGCCGGGTGGGGGGCTGACGGTGGTGAGCAGTTCTTC. Amino acids: CASTQRAGWGADGGEQFF.

This clonotype was counted many times. The V and J genes are TRBV3-1 and TRBJ2-3; TRBD2 is a possible D gene (6 bases). Trimming shortened V by 1 base and J by 4 bases, and 6 bases separated the two germline ends. The CDR3 length is 13 residues. The germline CDR1 and CDR2 sequences are LGHDT and YNNKEL (reference sequence). The CDR3, as DNA: TGTGCCAGCAGCCAAGCGGGAGCAGATACGCAGTATTTT. Encoded protein: CASSQAGADTQYF.

By its share, this clonotype is medium-sized. V and J are TRBV13 and TRBJ1-1, with D hard to call. The V and J ends lost 0 bases and 11 bases respectively, with 16 bases between them. Germline loops: CDR1 PRHDT, CDR2 FYEKMQ (reference sequence). The CDR3 consists of 14 residues. CDR3 sequence: CASSLGHSGISAFF. CDR3 nucleotides: TGTGCCAGCAGCTTAGGCCACTCCGGGATATCGGCTTTCTTT.

By share, this clonotype counts as medium-sized (0.01 to 0.1%). V and J are TRBV20-1 and TRBJ2-5; 11 bases line up with TRBD2. Trimming at V came to 2 bases and at J to 3 bases, leaving 5 bases not matched to a gene. Germline CDR1 reads DFQATT; CDR2 reads SNEGSKA (reference sequence). The CDR3 runs to 15 residues. The CDR3 loop is CSARRTSGSEETQYF. The CDR3 nucleotides read TGCAGTGCTAGACGAACTAGCGGGAGCGAAGAGACCCAGTACTTC.

This clonotype was detected many times. This chain uses TRBV19 with TRBJ2-3; TRBD2 matches 7 bases. Germline loops: CDR1 LNHDA, CDR2 SQIVND (reference sequence). J lost 2 bases, V lost 6 bases, and 8 bases had no gene match. This CDR3 is built from 15 residues. CDR3 DNA sequence: TGTGCCAGTAGCCAGCGGGAAGTAAACACAGATACGCAGTATTTT. This codes for CASSQREVNTDTQYF.

This clonotype rates as medium-sized (0.01 to 0.1%). The chain has TRBV11-2 and TRBJ2-2; the D gene could be TRBD1 or TRBD2 (5 bases each). Germline-derived CDR1 and CDR2 are SGHAT and FQNNGV. The V gene lost 4 bases and the J gene lost 7 bases, with 19 bases spanning the gap. The CDR3 is 16 residues long. Written as DNA, the CDR3 is TGTGCCAGCAGCTCGCCGGGACCCAACCTTGTCGGGGAGCTGTTTTTT. Residues: CASSSPGPNLVGELFF.

The chain carries TRBV7-9 and TRBJ2-7, with a possible D match to TRBD2 (5 bases). The CDR3 runs to 13 residues. The V end was cut by 9 bases, the J end by 6 bases, with 18 bases between. Germline V gives CDR1 SEHNR, CDR2 FQNEAQ (reference sequence). CDR3 coding DNA: TGTGCCAGGAGCCCCGGGGTCCTCGGCGAGCAGTACTTC. Amino acid sequence: CARSPGVLGEQYF.

This clonotype came up many times. This chain links TRBV28 with TRBJ2-7, with D tentatively TRBD1 (5 bases). Germline V CDR1 and CDR2: MDHEN, SYDVKM. CDR3 length: 14 amino acids. V lost 1 base and J lost 2, with 9 bases in between. As DNA, the CDR3 is TGTGCCAGCAGTTTATCAGGGTCCCCCTACGAGCAGTACTTC. It encodes CASSLSGSPYEQYF. Based on the CDR3 plus reference TRBV28 and TRBJ2-7, the full variable domain is DVKVTQSSRYLVKRTGEKVFLECVQDMDHENMFWYRQDPGLGLRLIYFSYDVKMKEKGDIPEGYSVSREKKERFSLILESASTNQTSMYLCASSLSGSPYEQYFGPGTRLTVT.

This clonotype was recorded at least ten times. The rearrangement joins TRBV2 to TRBJ1-4; possibly TRBD1 for D (6 bases). This CDR3 is built from 15 residues. The V and J ends lost 6 bases and 5 bases respectively, with 16 bases between them. The V gene's germline CDR1 is SNHLY and CDR2 FYNNEI. CDR3 amino acids: CASSGQGRKNEKLFF. The CDR3 DNA sequence: TGTGCCAGCAGCGGCCAGGGGCGCAAGAATGAAAAACTGTTTTTT.

This clonotype was picked up many times. The gene calls are TRBV11-2 and TRBJ2-1, with a weak D call TRBD2 (5 bases). Trimming cost V 0 bases and J 7 bases, with 10 bases left between them. This CDR3 region has 14 residues. Per germline, CDR1 SGHAT and CDR2 FQNNGV. CDR3 bases: TGTGCCAGCAGCTTAGATCTAGCAGTAAATGAGCAGTTCTTC. It is translated as CASSLDLAVNEQFF.

At least ten counts were recorded for this clonotype. This chain joins TRBV7-9 and TRBJ1-3; perhaps TRBD1 as D (5 bases). This CDR3 comprises 15 residues. Trimming took 7 bases from V and 2 from J, leaving 15 bases between them. Germline CDR1 SEHNR, CDR2 FQNEAQ (reference sequence). The CDR3, as DNA: TGTGCCAGCACCCTGTGGGGAGGGGCTGGAAACACCATATATTTT. Its protein is CASTLWGGAGNTIYF.

This clonotype has ten or more counts. This chain links TRBV7-9 with TRBJ1-5, with 10 nucleotides matching TRBD1. There are 16 residues in the CDR3. CDR1 is SEHNR and CDR2 is FQNEAQ in the germline V gene (reference sequence). Losses at the gene ends were 3 bases for V and 2 bases for J; bases not matched to a gene: 4. In DNA, the CDR3 is TGTGCCAGCAGCTTCGGGACAGGGGTGGGCAATCAGCCCCAGCATTTT. Amino acid sequence: CASSFGTGVGNQPQHF.

This clonotype came up many times. The chain carries TRBV7-9 and TRBJ2-5; unclear D gene. The CDR3 is 13 residues long. CDR1 and CDR2 (germline): SEHNR, FQNEAQ (reference sequence). V was shortened by 5 bases and J by 5 bases, with 12 bases between the two germline ends. The CDR3 region is CASSVAQRETQYF. The CDR3 nucleotides are TGTGCCAGCAGCGTTGCCCAGAGGGAGACCCAGTACTTC.

This clonotype appeared many times. The rearrangement links TRBV28 to TRBJ2-7; TRBD2 might be the D (5 bases). This CDR3 has 13 residues. Germline loops: CDR1 MDHEN, CDR2 SYDVKM. Trimming cost V 8 bases and J 3 bases, with 14 bases left between them. CDR3 bases: TGTGCCAGCCAAGCGCCGGGAAACTACGAGCAGTACTTC. This encodes CASQAPGNYEQYF.